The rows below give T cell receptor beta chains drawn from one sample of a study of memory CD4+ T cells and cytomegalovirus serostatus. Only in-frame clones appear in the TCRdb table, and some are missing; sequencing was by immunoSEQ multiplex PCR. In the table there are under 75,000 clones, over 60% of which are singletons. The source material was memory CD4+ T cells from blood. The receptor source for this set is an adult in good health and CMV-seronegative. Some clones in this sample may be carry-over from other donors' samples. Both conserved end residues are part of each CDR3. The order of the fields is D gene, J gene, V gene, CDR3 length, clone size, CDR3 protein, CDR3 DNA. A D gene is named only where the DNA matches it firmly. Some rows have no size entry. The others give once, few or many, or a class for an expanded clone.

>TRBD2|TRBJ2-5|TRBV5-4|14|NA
CASSPGLAQETQYF
TGTGCCAGCAGCCCGGGACTAGCGCAAGAGACCCAGTACTTC
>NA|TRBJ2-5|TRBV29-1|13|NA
CSVEGSGRETQYF
TGCAGCGTTGAAGGTTCGGGGAGAGAGACCCAGTACTTC
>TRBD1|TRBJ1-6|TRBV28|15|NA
CASSPPGTGGSPLHF
TGTGCCAGCAGTCCCCCGGGGACAGGGGGATCACCCCTCCACTTT
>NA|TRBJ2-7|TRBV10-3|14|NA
CATEDKFSSYEQYF
TGTGCCACGGAAGACAAGTTTAGCTCCTACGAGCAGTACTTC
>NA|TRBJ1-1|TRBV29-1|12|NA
CSVNSEGTEAFF
TGCAGCGTTAATTCGGAGGGCACTGAAGCTTTCTTT
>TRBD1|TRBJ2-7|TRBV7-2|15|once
CASSLMGQGAGEQYF
TGTGCCAGCAGCTTAATGGGACAGGGGGCGGGCGAGCAGTACTTC
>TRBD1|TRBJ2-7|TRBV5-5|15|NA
CASSLQTGGPYEQYF
TGTGCCAGCAGCTTGCAGACAGGGGGCCCCTACGAGCAGTACTTC
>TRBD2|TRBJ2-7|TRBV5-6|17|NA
CASSFVRTSGGGYEQYF
TGTGCCAGCAGCTTCGTAAGGACTAGCGGGGGAGGCTACGAGCAGTACTTC
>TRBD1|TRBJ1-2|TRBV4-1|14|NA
CASSLSGQGQGYTF
TGCGCCAGCAGCCTCTCTGGACAGGGACAAGGCTACACCTTC
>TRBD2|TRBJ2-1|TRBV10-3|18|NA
CAISESRVRSGGLNEQFF
TGTGCCATCAGTGAGTCACGGGTCAGGAGCGGGGGGTTAAATGAGCAGTTCTTC
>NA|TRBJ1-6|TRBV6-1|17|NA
CASSGTQHGTTNSPLHF
TGTGCCAGCAGTGGGACACAGCACGGGACTACTAATTCACCCCTCCACTTT
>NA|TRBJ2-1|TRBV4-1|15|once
CASSRGQGWYNEQFF
TGCGCCAGCAGCCGGGGGCAGGGGTGGTACAATGAGCAGTTCTTC
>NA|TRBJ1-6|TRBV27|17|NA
CASSLLGLRLDNSPLHF
TGTGCCAGCAGTTTATTGGGGTTGCGTCTTGATAATTCACCCCTCCACTTT
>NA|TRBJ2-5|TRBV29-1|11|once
CSTQGQETQYF
TGCAGCACGCAGGGACAAGAGACCCAGTACTTC
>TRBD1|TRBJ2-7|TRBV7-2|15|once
CASSPAPGGLYEQYF
TGTGCCAGCAGCCCCGCGCCAGGGGGCCTTTACGAGCAGTACTTC
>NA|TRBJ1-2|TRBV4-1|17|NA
CASSQGSRAHHNYGYTF
TGCGCCAGCAGCCAAGGGTCCAGGGCCCATCATAACTATGGCTACACCTTC
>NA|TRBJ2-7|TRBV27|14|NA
CASSLRLRAYEQYF
TGTGCCAGCAGTTTAAGGTTGCGGGCCTACGAGCAGTACTTC
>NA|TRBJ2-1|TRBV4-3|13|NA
CASSRRLGNEQFF
TGCGCCAGCAGCCGACGCCTGGGGAATGAGCAGTTCTTC
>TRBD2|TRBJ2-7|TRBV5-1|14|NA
CASSSTSASYEQYF
TGCGCCAGCAGCTCCACTAGCGCCTCCTACGAGCAGTACTTC
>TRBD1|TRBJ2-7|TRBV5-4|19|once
CASSFSTLISRGRSYEQYF
TGTGCCAGCAGCTTTTCCACCCTAATAAGCAGGGGGCGCTCCTACGAGCAGTACTTC
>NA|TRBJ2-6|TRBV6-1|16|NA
CASSVDGSSGANVLTF
TGTGCCAGCAGTGTTGACGGCAGCTCTGGGGCCAACGTCCTGACTTTC
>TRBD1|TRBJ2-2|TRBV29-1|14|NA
CSVGSRGRIGELFF
TGCAGCGTTGGGAGTAGGGGGCGAATCGGGGAGCTGTTTTTT
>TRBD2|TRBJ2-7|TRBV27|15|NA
CASSSLGAGGYEQYF
TGTGCCAGCAGTTCCCTCGGAGCGGGAGGCTACGAGCAGTACTTC